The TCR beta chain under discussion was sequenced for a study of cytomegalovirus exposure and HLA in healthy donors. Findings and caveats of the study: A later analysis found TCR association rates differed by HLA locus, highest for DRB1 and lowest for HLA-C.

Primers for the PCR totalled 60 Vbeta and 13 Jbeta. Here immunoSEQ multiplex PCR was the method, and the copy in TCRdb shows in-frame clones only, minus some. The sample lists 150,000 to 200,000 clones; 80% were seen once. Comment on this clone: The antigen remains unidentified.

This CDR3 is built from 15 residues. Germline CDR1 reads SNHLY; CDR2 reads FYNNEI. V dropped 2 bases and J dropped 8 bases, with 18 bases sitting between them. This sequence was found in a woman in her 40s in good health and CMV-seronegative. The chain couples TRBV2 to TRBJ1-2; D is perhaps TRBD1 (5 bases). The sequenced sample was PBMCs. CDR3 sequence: CASSESRAGLGGYTF. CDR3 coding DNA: TGTGCCAGCAGTGAATCCAGGGCTGGGCTGGGCGGCTACACCTTC.